This TCR beta chain was documented in a study of identical twins. TCRdb re-called the 5' RACE reads through MiXCR, storing one row per CDR3 protein. The sample carries about 250,000 distinct CDR3 sequences, approximately 8.6% recorded once. This clonotype was detected once. CDR3 length: 15 amino acids. The germline gives CDR1 SGHRS, CDR2 YFSETQ. V was pared by 3 bases and J by 3 bases, with 5 bases of the junction left unmatched. This sample also appeared in a second study, on yellow fever vaccine responses in identical twins.

The sequence derives from a woman in her late teens or twenties in good health. Sequenced sample: CD8+ T cells sorted from blood. The rearrangement links TRBV5-1 to TRBJ2-7, with 11 bases fitting TRBD2. The CDR3 loop reads CASSWEGLADYEQYF. In DNA, the CDR3 is TGCGCCAGCAGCTGGGAGGGACTAGCGGACTACGAGCAGTACTTC.